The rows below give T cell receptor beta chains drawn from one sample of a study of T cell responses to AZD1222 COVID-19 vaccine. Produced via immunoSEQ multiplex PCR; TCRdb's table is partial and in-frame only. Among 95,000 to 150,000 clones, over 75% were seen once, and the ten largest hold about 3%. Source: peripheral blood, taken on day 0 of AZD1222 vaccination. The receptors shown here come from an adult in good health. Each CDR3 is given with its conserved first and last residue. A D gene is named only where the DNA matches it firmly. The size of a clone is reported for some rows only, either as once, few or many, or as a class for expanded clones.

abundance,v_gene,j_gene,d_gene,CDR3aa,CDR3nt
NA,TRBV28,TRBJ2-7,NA,CASSSPYETGRHSYEQYF,TGTGCCAGCAGTTCCCCGTACGAGACAGGGAGGCACTCCTACGAGCAGTACTTC
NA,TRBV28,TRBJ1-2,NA,CASITRAGYGYTF,TGTGCCAGCATAACCAGGGCGGGCTATGGCTACACCTTC
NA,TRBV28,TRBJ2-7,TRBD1,CASSPGQGWVTYEQYF,TGTGCCAGCAGTCCCGGACAGGGCTGGGTAACCTACGAGCAGTACTTC
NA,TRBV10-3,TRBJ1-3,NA,CAISGGDGNTIYF,TGTGCCATCAGTGGGGGGGATGGAAACACCATATATTTT
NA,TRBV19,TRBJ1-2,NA,CASSIEPGFLSNYGYTF,TGTGCCAGTAGTATAGAACCGGGTTTCCTCTCTAACTATGGCTACACCTTC
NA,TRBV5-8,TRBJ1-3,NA,CASSLGAGSSGNTIYF,TGTGCCAGCAGCTTGGGTGCAGGGAGCTCTGGAAACACCATATATTTT
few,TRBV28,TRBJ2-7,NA,CASIQPRDSAAYEQYF,TGTGCCAGCATTCAACCCCGGGACTCGGCGGCTTACGAGCAGTACTTC
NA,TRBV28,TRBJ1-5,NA,CASRSSLSNQPQHF,TGTGCCAGCAGGAGTTCCTTGAGCAATCAGCCCCAGCATTTT
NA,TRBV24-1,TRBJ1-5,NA,CATSGGGGQPQHF,TGTGCCACCAGTGGGGGGGGAGGTCAGCCCCAGCATTTT
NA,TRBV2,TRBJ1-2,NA,CASSDRTYGYTF,TGTGCCAGCAGTGACAGGACATATGGCTACACCTTC
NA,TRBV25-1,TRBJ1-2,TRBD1,CASRGSRTGRGYTF,TGTGCCAGCAGGGGATCTCGGACAGGGCGCGGCTACACCTTC
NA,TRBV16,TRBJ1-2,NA,CASSQSPSYGYTF,TGTGCCAGCAGCCAATCCCCCTCCTATGGCTACACCTTC
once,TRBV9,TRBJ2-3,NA,CASSPPGGGTDTQYF,TGTGCCAGCAGCCCCCCGGGCGGGGGCACAGATACGCAGTATTTT
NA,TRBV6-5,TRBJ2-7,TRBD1,CASRGQGYEQYF,TGTGCCAGCAGGGGACAGGGTTACGAGCAGTACTTC
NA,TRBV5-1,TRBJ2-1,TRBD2,CASSLERGAYNEQFF,TGCGCCAGCAGCTTGGAGCGGGGGGCCTACAATGAGCAGTTCTTC
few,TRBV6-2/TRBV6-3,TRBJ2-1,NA,CASSHRELRSYNEQFF,TGTGCCAGCAGTCACCGGGAACTCCGCTCCTACAATGAGCAGTTCTTC
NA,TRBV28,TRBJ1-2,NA,CASSPRGREGYTF,TGTGCCAGCAGCCCCCGAGGTAGGGAGGGCTACACCTTC
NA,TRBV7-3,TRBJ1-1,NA,CASSLVDNTEAFF,TGTGCCAGCAGCTTAGTGGACAACACTGAAGCTTTCTTT
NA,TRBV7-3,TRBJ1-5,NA,CASSLMVVGNRGVINQPQHF,TGTGCCAGCAGCTTAATGGTCGTTGGCAACCGGGGGGTCATCAATCAGCCCCAGCATTTT
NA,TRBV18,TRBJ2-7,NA,CASSPRSSESYEQYF,TGTGCCAGCTCACCACGGTCTAGCGAGTCCTACGAGCAGTACTTC
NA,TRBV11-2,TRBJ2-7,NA,CASSSTGVPSYEQYF,TGTGCCAGCAGCTCGACGGGAGTCCCCTCCTACGAGCAGTACTTC
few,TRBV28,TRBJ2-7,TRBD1,CASTGSPGQVYEQYF,TGTGCCAGCACCGGATCGCCTGGACAGGTCTACGAGCAGTACTTC
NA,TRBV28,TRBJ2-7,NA,CASSTGKGSYEQYF,TGTGCCAGCAGTACTGGGAAAGGCTCCTACGAGCAGTACTTC
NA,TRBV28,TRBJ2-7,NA,CASSLYGGIYEQYF,TGTGCCAGCAGTTTATATGGAGGGATCTACGAGCAGTACTTC
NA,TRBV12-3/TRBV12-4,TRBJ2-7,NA,CASSFGDEQYF,TGTGCCAGCAGTTTCGGGGACGAGCAGTACTTC
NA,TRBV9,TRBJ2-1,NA,CASSTGAGGPYEQFF,TGTGCCAGCAGCACGGGGGCAGGGGGACCATATGAGCAGTTCTTC
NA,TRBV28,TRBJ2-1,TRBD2,CASSTGLTNEQFF,TGTGCCAGCAGTACGGGACTAACTAATGAGCAGTTCTTC
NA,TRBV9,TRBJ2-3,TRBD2,CASSVVGTSGLDTQYF,TGTGCCAGCAGCGTAGTAGGGACTAGCGGACTAGATACGCAGTATTTT
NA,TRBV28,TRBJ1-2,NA,CASRNGQQTYGYTF,TGTGCCAGCAGAAACGGACAGCAAACCTATGGCTACACCTTC
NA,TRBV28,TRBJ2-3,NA,CASSSVGGGAGTQYF,TGTGCCAGCAGTTCCGTAGGGGGGGGCGCTGGTACGCAGTATTTT
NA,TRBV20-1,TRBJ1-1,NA,CSARTEAFF,TGCAGTGCTAGGACTGAAGCTTTCTTT
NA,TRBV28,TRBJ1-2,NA,CASSLGGGYTF,TGTGCCAGCAGTTTAGGGGGCGGCTACACCTTC
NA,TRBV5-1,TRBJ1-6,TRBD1,CASSGTVNSPLHF,TGCGCCAGCAGCGGGACAGTTAATTCACCCCTCCACTTT
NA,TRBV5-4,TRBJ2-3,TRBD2,CASSGTSGGPIETDTQYF,TGTGCCAGCAGCGGGACTAGCGGGGGGCCTATAGAGACAGATACGCAGTATTTT
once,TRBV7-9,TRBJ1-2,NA,CASSFGSLRRGNYGYTF,TGTGCCAGCAGCTTCGGTTCCCTGCGAAGAGGTAACTATGGCTACACCTTC
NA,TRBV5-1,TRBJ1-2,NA,CASSLRGFGYTF,TGCGCCAGCAGCTTGCGCGGGTTCGGCTACACCTTC
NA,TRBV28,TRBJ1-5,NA,CASSLPGAWGNQPQHF,TGTGCCAGCAGTTTGCCGGGAGCCTGGGGCAATCAGCCCCAGCATTTT
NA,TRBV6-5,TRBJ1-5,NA,CASSIFWGNQPQHF,TGTGCCAGCAGTATTTTTTGGGGCAATCAGCCCCAGCATTTT
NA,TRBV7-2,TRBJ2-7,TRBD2,CASSLSGGVSYEQYF,TGTGCCAGCAGCTTATCCGGGGGGGTTTCCTACGAGCAGTACTTC
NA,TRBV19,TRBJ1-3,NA,CASSTSIDRRTIYF,TGTGCCAGTAGTACCTCTATTGACAGACGCACCATATATTTT
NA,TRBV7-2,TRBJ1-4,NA,CASSLGGLGEKLFF,TGTGCCAGCAGCTTAGGAGGGCTGGGAGAAAAACTGTTTTTT
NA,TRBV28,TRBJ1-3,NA,CASSPSGSGNTIYF,TGTGCCAGCAGTCCCTCCGGCAGTGGAAACACCATATATTTT
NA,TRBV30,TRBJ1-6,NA,CAGSWSYNSPLHF,TGTGCCGGGTCCTGGTCCTATAATTCACCCCTCCACTTT
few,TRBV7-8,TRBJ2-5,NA,CASSLATGGQETQYF,TGTGCCAGCAGCTTAGCAACAGGAGGACAAGAGACCCAGTACTTC
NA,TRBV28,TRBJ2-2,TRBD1,CASSLAPGTGATGELFF,TGTGCCAGCAGTTTGGCCCCCGGGACAGGGGCCACCGGGGAGCTGTTTTTT
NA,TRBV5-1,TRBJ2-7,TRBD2,CASLAGPGAYEQYF,TGCGCCAGCCTAGCGGGACCGGGAGCCTACGAGCAGTACTTC
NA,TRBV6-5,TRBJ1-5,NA,CASSVSLGNQPQHF,TGTGCCAGCTCGGTGAGTCTAGGGAATCAGCCCCAGCATTTT
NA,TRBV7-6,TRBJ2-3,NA,CASSLAGTRTSRTDTQYF,TGTGCCAGCAGCTTAGCTGGGACACGTACTTCCCGCACAGATACGCAGTATTTT
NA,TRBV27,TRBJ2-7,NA,CASSLSRGELPYEQYF,TGTGCCAGCAGTTTATCGAGGGGGGAGTTGCCCTACGAGCAGTACTTC
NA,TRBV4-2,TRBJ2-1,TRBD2,CASSQTSGGADEQFF,TGTGCCAGCAGTCAGACTAGCGGGGGGGCCGATGAGCAGTTCTTC
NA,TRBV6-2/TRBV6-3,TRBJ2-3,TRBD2,CASSTLTPTSGSVRRDTQYF,TGTGCCAGCAGTACTCTAACCCCGACTAGCGGGAGCGTCCGGCGGGATACGCAGTATTTT
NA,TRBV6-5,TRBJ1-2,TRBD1,CASSQDRGRHGYTF,TGTGCCAGCAGCCAGGACAGGGGGCGACATGGCTACACCTTC
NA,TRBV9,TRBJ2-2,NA,CASSDPTELFF,TGTGCCAGCAGCGACCCTACGGAGCTGTTTTTT